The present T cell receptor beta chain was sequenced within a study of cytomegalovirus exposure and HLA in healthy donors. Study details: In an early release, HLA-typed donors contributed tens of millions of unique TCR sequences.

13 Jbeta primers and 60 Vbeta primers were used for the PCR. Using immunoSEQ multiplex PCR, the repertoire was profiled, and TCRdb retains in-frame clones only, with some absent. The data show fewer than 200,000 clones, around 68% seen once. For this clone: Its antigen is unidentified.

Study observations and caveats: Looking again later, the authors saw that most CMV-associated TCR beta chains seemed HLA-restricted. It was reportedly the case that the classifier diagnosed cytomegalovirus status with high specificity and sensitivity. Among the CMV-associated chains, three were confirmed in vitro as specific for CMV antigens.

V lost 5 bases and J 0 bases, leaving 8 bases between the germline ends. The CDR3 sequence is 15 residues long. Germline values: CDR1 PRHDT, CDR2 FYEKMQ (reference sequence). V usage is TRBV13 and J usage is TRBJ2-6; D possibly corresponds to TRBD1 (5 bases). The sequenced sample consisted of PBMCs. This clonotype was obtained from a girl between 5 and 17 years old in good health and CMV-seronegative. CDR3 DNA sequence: TGTGCCAGCAGCAGAGACAGCTCTGGGGCCAACGTCCTGACTTTC. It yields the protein CASSRDSSGANVLTF.